This T cell receptor beta chain was identified in a study of Graves' ophthalmopathy and Graves' hyperthyroidism. Study summary: Before any treatment was given, at initial diagnosis, peripheral blood was collected. General observations from the study: A model built from 13 signatures distinguished ophthalmopathy from stable hyperthyroidism with approximately 90% sensitivity and approximately 81% specificity. Thyroid clonotypes that were expanded above 0.001 frequency mostly also appeared in blood.

As for this clonotype: No antigen is known for it.

Uncontrolled infections, other autoimmune diseases, pregnancy or lactation barred patients from enrollment. Amplified TCR beta CDR3 regions were obtained using RNA transcripts as template. In the first round, RT-PCR was carried out with HTBI primers, and a multiplex PCR formed the second round. In TCRdb, the multiplex PCR reads were re-called with MiXCR into one record per CDR3 protein. The sample yields 200,000 to 250,000 distinct CDR3 sequences, around a fifth seen once. The CDR3 totals 14 residues. V was pared by 2 bases and J by 10 bases, with 12 bases between. This TCR derives from a woman between 45 and 65 years old with Graves' ophthalmopathy. The material sequenced was peripheral blood. The chain joins TRBV12-3 or TRBV12-4 to TRBJ1-6; D is ambiguous. The CDR3 nucleotides read TGTGCCAGCAGTTTAAAGGGAGTGGAGTCACCCCTCCACTTT. The encoded protein is CASSLKGVESPLHF.